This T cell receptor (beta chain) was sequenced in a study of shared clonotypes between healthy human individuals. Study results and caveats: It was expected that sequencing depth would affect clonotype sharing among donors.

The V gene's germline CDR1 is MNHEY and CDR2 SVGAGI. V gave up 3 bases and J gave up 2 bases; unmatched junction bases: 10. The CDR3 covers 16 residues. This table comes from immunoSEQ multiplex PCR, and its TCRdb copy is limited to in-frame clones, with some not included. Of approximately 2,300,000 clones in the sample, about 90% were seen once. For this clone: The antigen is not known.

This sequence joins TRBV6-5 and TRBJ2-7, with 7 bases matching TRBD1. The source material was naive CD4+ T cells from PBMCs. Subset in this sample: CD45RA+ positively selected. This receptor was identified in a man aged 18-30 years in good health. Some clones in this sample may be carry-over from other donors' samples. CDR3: CASSYSYGDSPYEQYF. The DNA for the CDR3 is TGTGCCAGCAGTTATTCTTATGGGGACAGCCCCTACGAGCAGTACTTC.